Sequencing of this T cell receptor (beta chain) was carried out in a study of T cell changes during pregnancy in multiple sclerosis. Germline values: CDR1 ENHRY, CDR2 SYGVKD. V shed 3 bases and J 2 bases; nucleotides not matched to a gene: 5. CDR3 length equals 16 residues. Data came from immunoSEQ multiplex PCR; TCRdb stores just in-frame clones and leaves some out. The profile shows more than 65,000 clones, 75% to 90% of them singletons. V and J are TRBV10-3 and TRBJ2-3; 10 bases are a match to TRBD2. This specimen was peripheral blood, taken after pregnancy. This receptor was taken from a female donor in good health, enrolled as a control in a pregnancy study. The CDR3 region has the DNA TGTGCCATCAGTGAAAGCGGGGGGGCTAACACAGATACGCAGTATTTT. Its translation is CAISESGGANTDTQYF.